The 15 T cell receptor beta chains below were found in one sample sequenced in a study of shared clonotypes between healthy human individuals. Using immunoSEQ multiplex PCR, the repertoire was profiled, and TCRdb retains in-frame clones only, with some absent. The data hold about 320,000 clones, with around 87% observed a single time. The material sequenced was memory CD8+ T cells sorted from blood. Subset of the sample: CD45RO+ cells pooled with CCR7-negative TemRA cells. These receptors were obtained from a man younger than 35 in good health.

The V call is TRBV27, the J call TRBJ2-1, with D possibly being TRBD2 (6 bases). V lost 3 bases and J lost 2, with 8 bases in between. The CDR3 extends over 14 amino acids. The germline V gene has CDR1 MNHEY and CDR2 SMNVEV (reference sequence). CDR3 in DNA: TGTGCCAGCAGTTTTAGCGGACCCTACAATGAGCAGTTCTTC. This encodes CASSFSGPYNEQFF.

The chain carries TRBV20-1 and TRBJ1-6; D remains ambiguous. From germline, CDR1 is DFQATT and CDR2 SNEGSKA (reference sequence). The germline V and J ends were trimmed by 0 bases and 14 bases, with 8 bases remaining between them. The length of the CDR3 is 11 residues. The CDR3 coding sequence is TGCAGTGCTAGAGATCGGGGAGCCCTCCACTTT. Its translation is CSARDRGALHF.

A word on this clone: A clone one base away is much larger, so this may be a read error. V usage is TRBV13 and J usage is TRBJ2-7; 11 bases are shared with TRBD1. This CDR3 has 14 residues. CDR1 and CDR2 from the germline V gene are PRHDT and FYEKMQ (reference sequence). With V trimmed by 5 bases and J by 2 bases, 2 bases remained unmatched. The CDR3 is CASSEGQGAYEQYF. The CDR3 DNA reads as TGTGCCAGCAGCGAGGGACAGGGGGCCTACGAGCAGTACTTC.

The chain couples TRBV27 to TRBJ1-6, with a possible D match to TRBD1 (6 bases). The V end lost 5 bases, the J end lost 9 bases, and 11 bases lay between the germline ends. CDR3 size: 13 residues. Germline-derived CDR1 and CDR2 are MNHEY and SMNVEV (reference sequence). The CDR3 loop reads CASSQNRVSPLHF. The CDR3 region has the DNA TGTGCCAGCAGTCAGAACAGGGTTTCACCCCTCCACTTT.

The chain recombines TRBV9 with TRBJ1-5, with D hard to call. The CDR3 spans 14 residues. The V gene's germline CDR1 is SGDLS and CDR2 YYNGEE. V lost 0 bases, J lost 4 bases, and 8 bases lay in between. The CDR3 DNA is TGTGCCAGCAGCGTAGGGATGATTAATCAGCCCCAGCATTTT. Amino acid sequence: CASSVGMINQPQHF.

This chain uses TRBV9 with TRBJ2-7; 8 nucleotides match TRBD1. The length of the CDR3 is 14 residues. V shed 0 bases, J shed 7 bases, and the junction held 6 bases outside the gene matches. The V gene's germline CDR1 is SGDLS and CDR2 YYNGEE. The CDR3 is CASSVGPQGGEQYF. The DNA of the CDR3 is TGTGCCAGCAGCGTAGGACCACAGGGGGGTGAGCAGTACTTC.

This clone was found a few times. V gene TRBV7-8 combines with J gene TRBJ2-1; D unclear. Germline V gene data show CDR1 as SGHVS and CDR2 as FQNEAQ. The CDR3 covers 12 residues. The V end lost 3 bases, the J end lost 7 bases, and 7 bases lay between the germline ends. CDR3 in amino acids: CASSFDPNEQFF. CDR3 DNA: TGTGCCAGCAGCTTTGACCCGAATGAGCAGTTCTTC.

The V and J genes are TRBV29-1 and TRBJ2-3; TRBD2 agrees at 11 bases. The CDR3 runs 16 residues. The germline V gene encodes CDR1 SQVTM and CDR2 ANQGSEA. Trimming cost V 6 bases and J 0 bases; bases outside gene matches: 8. For the CDR3, the DNA is TGCAGCGTCTCCGGGACTAGCGGAGCTAGCACAGATACGCAGTATTTT. Amino acids: CSVSGTSGASTDTQYF.

The rearrangement uses TRBV6-1 and TRBJ2-2, with a possible D match to TRBD1 (6 bases). CDR3 length equals 16 residues. Germline values: CDR1 MNHNS, CDR2 SASEGT. Between the trimmed V and J ends, which lost 2 bases and 3 bases, there was a span of 13 bases. The CDR3 loop is CASSELGDTYTGELFF. DNA for the CDR3: TGTGCCAGCAGTGAACTAGGGGACACCTACACCGGGGAGCTGTTTTTT.

The V call is TRBV27, the J call TRBJ1-1, with D possibly being TRBD1 (5 bases). V lost 0 bases and J 6 bases, leaving 17 bases between the germline ends. The germline V gene encodes CDR1 MNHEY and CDR2 SMNVEV (reference sequence). The CDR3 loop spans 16 amino acids. The CDR3 bases are TGTGCCAGCAGTTTATCCCAAAGAAGGGGTACGGCTGAAGCTTTCTTT. This codes for CASSLSQRRGTAEAFF.

The chain has TRBV6-4 and TRBJ2-5; D uncertain. Germline-derived CDR1 and CDR2 are MRHNA and SNTAGT. This CDR3 contains 11 residues. V shed 2 bases and J shed 2 bases, with 0 bases lying between them. Written as DNA, the CDR3 is TGTGCCAGCAGTGACCAAGAGACCCAGTACTTC. This encodes CASSDQETQYF.

This chain uses TRBV27 with TRBJ2-1; 7 bases agree with TRBD2. V lost 0 bases, J lost 6 bases, and 2 bases stayed unmatched. The CDR3 is 14 residues long. From germline, CDR1 is MNHEY and CDR2 SMNVEV (reference sequence). For the CDR3, the DNA is TGTGCCAGCAGTTTATCGCCTAGCGGCAATGAGCAGTTCTTC. Its translation: CASSLSPSGNEQFF.

The V and J genes are TRBV27 and TRBJ2-5, with D tentatively TRBD1 or TRBD2 (5 bases each). The CDR3 is 15 amino acids. Germline values: CDR1 MNHEY, CDR2 SMNVEV (reference sequence). Trimming removed 4 bases at V and 1 base at J, with 13 bases between. The CDR3 here is CASSSPRDAQETQYF. The CDR3 nucleotides are TGTGCCAGCAGTTCCCCCCGGGACGCCCAAGAGACCCAGTACTTC.

V usage is TRBV6-6 and J usage is TRBJ1-5; maybe TRBD1 (6 bases). The CDR3 is 16 residues long. Germline CDR1 is MNHNY and CDR2 is SVGAGI (reference sequence). V dropped 5 bases and J dropped 1 base, with 15 bases sitting between them. The CDR3 sequence: CASSPLTGRSNQPQHF. CDR3 DNA sequence: TGTGCCAGCAGTCCCTTGACAGGTAGGAGCAATCAGCCCCAGCATTTT.

V usage is TRBV19 and J usage is TRBJ2-2; D gene ambiguous. CDR3 length equals 13 residues. Deletions cut 0 bases from V and 5 bases from J, with 4 bases between. Germline CDR1 reads LNHDA; CDR2 reads SQIVND (reference sequence). CDR3 region: CASSIETTGELFF. CDR3 DNA: TGTGCCAGTAGTATAGAGACTACCGGGGAGCTGTTTTTT.